This TCR beta chain was observed in a study of cytomegalovirus exposure and HLA in healthy donors. In the study overall: Among about 179 million T cells, an earlier analysis found 95 million to 140 million unique TCR beta sequences.

Comment on this clone: Its antigen remains unknown.

60 Vbeta and 13 Jbeta primers were used in PCR. In the source study's methods: In a later analysis, some 80 million unique TCR beta chains included roughly 11 million shared by two or more donors. Clones were sequenced by immunoSEQ multiplex PCR, and TCRdb holds only the in-frame ones, with some missing. V and J calls and clone size are as listed in that table; D and trimming were resolved from the DNA. The sample holds over 85,000 clones, under 85% seen once. CDR1 LNHDA and CDR2 SQIVND come from the germline V gene (reference sequence). The CDR3 loop spans 15 amino acids. After removal of 5 bases from V and 6 bases from J, the junction contained 7 bases not matched to a gene. The study's findings and limits: Cytomegalovirus status was reportedly diagnosed by the classifier with high sensitivity and specificity. Highest at DRB1 and lowest at HLA-C, TCR association rates differed among HLA loci in a later analysis.

This clonotype was obtained from a man between 40 and 49 years old in good health and CMV-seronegative. Specimen: PBMCs. This sequence joins TRBV19 and TRBJ1-5; TRBD1 aligns across 10 bases. Here the CDR3 DNA reads TGTGCCAGTAGTGGGGAGACAGGGGGCATTCAGCCCCAGCATTTT. It codes for CASSGETGGIQPQHF.